A single sample gave rise to the 20 T cell receptor beta chains below, sequenced in a study of identical twins. One entry per CDR3 protein results from TCRdb running MiXCR on the 5' RACE reads. The table includes about 890,000 distinct CDR3 sequences, about 12% detected once. These same records also appear under a second study, on yellow fever vaccine responses in identical twins.

Material: PBMCs. These receptors originate from a woman aged 18-29 years in good health.

This clonotype was seen ten or more times. The chain employs TRBV6-1 and TRBJ2-1; 9 bases align to TRBD2. Germline lookup yields CDR1 MNHNS and CDR2 SASEGT. This CDR3 is 17 amino acids long. After removal of 4 bases from V and 0 bases from J, the junction contained 7 bases not matched to a gene. Written as DNA, the CDR3 is TGTGCCAGCAGTGTTAGTAGCGGGGGTGCCTCCTACAATGAGCAGTTCTTC. This encodes CASSVSSGGASYNEQFF.

The chain couples TRBV6-5 to TRBJ2-5; D uncertain. V lost 0 bases and J lost 2, with 7 bases in between. CDR3 length: 14 amino acids. Looked up from germline, CDR1 is MNHEY and CDR2 is SVGAGI. The CDR3 spells CASSYSPVQETQYF. The CDR3 DNA reads as TGTGCCAGCAGTTACTCGCCAGTACAAGAGACCCAGTACTTC.

This clonotype was detected ten times or more. This chain uses TRBV28 with TRBJ2-3; 12 bases fit TRBD2. In germline, CDR1 is MDHEN, CDR2 SYDVKM. The CDR3 contains 17 residues. V gave up 5 bases and J gave up 4 bases; unmatched junction bases: 10. CDR3 DNA sequence: TGTGCCAGCAGTCCGAAAAGACTAGCGGGAGTTTCAGATACGCAGTATTTT. It encodes CASSPKRLAGVSDTQYF.

The rearrangement joins TRBV12-3 or TRBV12-4 to TRBJ2-3; D may correspond to TRBD1 or TRBD2 (6 bases each). The CDR3 spans 15 residues. V was trimmed by 5 bases and J by 6 bases, leaving 18 bases between them. This CDR3 is CASSRGDSFADTQYF. Here the CDR3 DNA reads TGTGCCAGCAGTAGGGGGGACTCATTCGCGGATACGCAGTATTTT.

This sequence joins TRBV5-1 and TRBJ2-7; 11 bases are shared with TRBD1. The CDR3 length is 16 residues. Looked up from germline, CDR1 is SGHRS and CDR2 is YFSETQ. The J segment lost 0 bases and the V segment lost 4 bases, leaving 6 bases of the junction unmatched. CDR3 bases: TGCGCCAGCAGCCGCCCGGGACAGGGGGACTCCTACGAGCAGTACTTC. Its translation is CASSRPGQGDSYEQYF.

This clonotype was detected a few times. This rearrangement joins TRBV9 to TRBJ1-3; D is uncertain. V was clipped by 0 bases and J by 1 base, with 11 bases between them. This CDR3 spans 16 amino acids. CDR1 is SGDLS, CDR2 YYNGEE, per germline. The DNA for the CDR3 is TGTGCCAGCAGCGTAGCATGGGCAGAATCTGGAAACACCATATATTTT. This translates into CASSVAWAESGNTIYF.

This clonotype appeared a few times. The chain combines TRBV5-1 with TRBJ2-5; possibly TRBD2 for D (5 bases). V was cut by 2 bases and J by 5 bases, with 22 bases left in between. The CDR3 contains 17 residues. Per the germline V gene, CDR1 is SGHRS and CDR2 is YFSETQ. DNA of the CDR3: TGCGCCAGCAGCTTTAGCCCCGGCCAGCGGAGGAGGGAGACCCAGTACTTC. Translating gives CASSFSPGQRRRETQYF. Combining the CDR3 with reference TRBV5-1 and TRBJ2-5 gives the whole variable domain KAGVTQTPRYLIKTRGQQVTLSCSPISGHRSVSWYQQTPGQGLQFLFEYFSETQRNKGNFPGRFSGRQFSNSRSEMNVSTLELGDSALYLCASSFSPGQRRRETQYFGPGTRLLVL.

The gene calls are TRBV15 and TRBJ2-3; D is perhaps TRBD1 or TRBD2 (6 bases each). Germline values: CDR1 LNHNV, CDR2 YYDKDF (reference sequence). The germline V and J ends were trimmed by 3 bases and 7 bases, with 20 bases remaining between them. The CDR3 contains 16 residues. Here the CDR3 reads CATSSPPPGGLNTQYF. CDR3 DNA sequence: TGTGCCACCAGCAGCCCCCCCCCCGGGGGCTTGAATACGCAGTATTTT.

This clonotype was seen repeatedly, ten times or more. The genes are TRBV5-1 and TRBJ1-5; 8 nucleotides line up with TRBD1. The J segment lost 8 bases and the V segment lost 0 bases, leaving 1 base of the junction unmatched. The CDR3 spans 13 residues. The V gene's germline CDR1 is SGHRS and CDR2 YFSETQ. The DNA of the CDR3 is TGCGCCAGCAGCTTGGGACAGGGGAAGCCCCAGCATTTT. Protein sequence: CASSLGQGKPQHF.

The chain joins TRBV12-3 or TRBV12-4 to TRBJ1-2; possible D gene TRBD1, 6 bases. Deletions cut 4 bases from V and 8 bases from J, with 14 bases between. This CDR3 region has 13 residues. The CDR3 loop is CASSWKGGGGYTF. CDR3 nucleotides: TGTGCCAGCAGTTGGAAGGGGGGCGGGGGCTACACCTTC.

V is TRBV18 and J is TRBJ2-1; D may be TRBD2 (7 bases). This CDR3 has 15 residues. V was cut by 2 bases and J by 7 bases, with 15 bases left in between. Germline V CDR1 and CDR2: KGHSH, LQKENI. The chain's CDR3 is CASSPVAGAGNEQFF. The CDR3, as DNA: TGTGCCAGCTCACCAGTGGCGGGGGCGGGGAATGAGCAGTTCTTC.

This clonotype has just a few counts. The chain couples TRBV28 to TRBJ1-5, with D hard to call. The ends were cut back, 5 bases at V and 9 bases at J, with 14 bases in the middle. Germline CDR1 and CDR2: MDHEN and SYDVKM. This CDR3 spans 13 amino acids. The CDR3 region has the DNA TGTGCCAGCAGTGGACCGGCGATCGGGCCCCAGCATTTT. It yields the protein CASSGPAIGPQHF.

The chain is built from TRBV20-1 and TRBJ2-3; possibly TRBD2 for D (5 bases). Germline values: CDR1 DFQATT, CDR2 SNEGSKA (reference sequence). Between the trimmed V and J ends, which lost 4 bases and 2 bases, there was a span of 16 bases. This CDR3 spans 15 amino acids. CDR3 sequence reads: CSATKVGSHTDTQYF. The CDR3 DNA follows: TGCAGTGCTACCAAAGTGGGGAGCCACACAGATACGCAGTATTTT.

The table lists this clonotype with many counts. The chain uses TRBV24-1 and TRBJ2-1; D is unresolved. This CDR3 has 16 amino acids. Germline values: CDR1 KGHDR, CDR2 SFDVKD. Trimming took 2 bases from V and 1 from J, leaving 11 bases between them. CDR3 residues: CATSDSSPRSYNEQFF. The CDR3 nucleotides are TGTGCCACCAGTGATTCTTCCCCGCGGTCCTACAATGAGCAGTTCTTC.

V and J are TRBV28 and TRBJ2-7; D is perhaps TRBD1 (5 bases). Germline CDR1 is MDHEN and CDR2 is SYDVKM. The V and J ends lost 3 bases and 3 bases respectively, with 12 bases between them. This CDR3 is 14 amino acids long. In DNA, the CDR3 is TGTGCCAGCAGTTTTGGGGCAGCCGGCTACGAGCAGTACTTC. As protein: CASSFGAAGYEQYF.

This clonotype was observed a handful of times. The chain is built from TRBV15 and TRBJ2-1; D is perhaps TRBD2 (6 bases). Germline V gene lookup returns CDR1 LNHNV and CDR2 YYDKDF (reference sequence). The CDR3 sequence is 18 residues long. The V end lost 0 bases, the J end lost 9 bases, and 24 bases lay between the germline ends. Here the CDR3 DNA reads TGTGCCACCAGCAGAGATCGCGGGACTCTTAGTGGATGGGCTGAGCAGTTCTTC. It yields the protein CATSRDRGTLSGWAEQFF.

This clonotype was counted at least ten times. V is TRBV5-6 and J is TRBJ2-5; TRBD1 matches at 8 bases. The V gene end was trimmed by 2 bases and the J gene end by 4 bases; junction bases not matched to a gene: 4. The CDR3 has 14 residues. Germline V lookup: CDR1 SGHDT, CDR2 YYEEEE. CDR3 sequence (DNA): TGTGCCAGCAGCTTATCAGGGGGCCTAGAGACCCAGTACTTC. It yields the protein CASSLSGGLETQYF.

J is TRBJ1-4 and V is TRBV6-1; 10 positions agree with TRBD1. Per the germline V gene, CDR1 is MNHNS and CDR2 is SASEGT. This CDR3 spans 19 amino acids. V shed 6 bases and J 8 bases; nucleotides not matched to a gene: 21. CDR3 in DNA: TGTGCCAGCAGGGCTACCGGGACAGGGGCATTTTCACGTCGGGAAAAACTGTTTTTT. This translates into CASRATGTGAFSRREKLFF.

The rearrangement uses TRBV20-1 and TRBJ2-2; TRBD2 is a possible D gene (7 bases). The CDR3 is made up of 14 amino acids. CDR1 is DFQATT, CDR2 SNEGSKA, per germline (reference sequence). The V end lost 6 bases, the J end lost 7 bases, and 18 bases lay between the germline ends. CDR3 residues: CSAQQGGHGGELFF. The CDR3 bases are TGCAGTGCGCAACAGGGAGGGCATGGCGGGGAGCTGTTTTTT.

This chain connects TRBV5-1 to TRBJ1-3; D gene unclear. The CDR3 runs 16 residues. CDR1 SGHRS and CDR2 YFSETQ come from the germline V gene. Trimming shortened V by 0 bases and J by 0 bases, and 10 bases separated the two germline ends. CDR3 sequence (DNA): TGCGCCAGCAGCTTGGGCCCCCCCAGCTCTGGAAACACCATATATTTT. It specifies CASSLGPPSSGNTIYF.